These 4 T cell receptor beta chains originate from one sample sequenced in a study of cytomegalovirus exposure and HLA in healthy donors. The PCR was carried out with 60 Vbeta primers and 13 Jbeta primers. The protocol was immunoSEQ multiplex PCR, while the TCRdb copy is restricted to in-frame clones and leaves out a portion. The sample holds roughly 180,000 clones, around 82% seen once. Source material: PBMCs. These receptors came from a woman in her 30s in good health and CMV-seropositive.

This clone appeared a single time. This chain joins TRBV7-3 and TRBJ1-5, with 7 positions matching TRBD1. The V gene's germline CDR1 is SGHTA and CDR2 FQGTGA. There are 14 residues in the CDR3. V shed 6 bases and J 11 bases; nucleotides not matched to a gene: 13. The DNA for the CDR3 is TGTGCCAGCAGTCCCCGACAGGGAAGATATTCCCAGCATTTT. It specifies CASSPRQGRYSQHF.

The rearrangement links TRBV9 to TRBJ1-2, with TRBD1 identical over 8 bases. The ends lost 4 bases at V and 2 bases at J; junction bases unmatched: 1. The CDR3 has 13 residues. CDR1 is SGDLS and CDR2 is YYNGEE in the germline V gene. DNA of the CDR3: TGTGCCAGCAGCAACAGGGGGAACTATGGCTACACCTTC. This encodes CASSNRGNYGYTF.

This clone occurred once. This chain connects TRBV5-6 to TRBJ2-7, with D possibly being TRBD2 (7 bases). Germline CDR1 is SGHDT and CDR2 is YYEEEE. V was shortened by 1 base and J by 7 bases, with 18 bases between the two germline ends. The CDR3 is 15 amino acids. This CDR3 is CASSLLAGAVGEQYF. CDR3 DNA sequence: TGTGCCAGCAGCTTGCTTGCGGGGGCCGTGGGGGAGCAGTACTTC.

The chain carries TRBV7-9 and TRBJ2-7; 7 bases map to TRBD1. This CDR3 comprises 14 residues. Germline-derived CDR1 and CDR2 are SEHNR and FQNEAQ (reference sequence). V lost 5 bases to trimming and J lost 2 bases; unmatched junction nucleotides: 6. The CDR3 nucleotides are TGTGCCAGCAGCCCGACAGGGACGACCTACGAGCAGTACTTC. This sequence encodes CASSPTGTTYEQYF.